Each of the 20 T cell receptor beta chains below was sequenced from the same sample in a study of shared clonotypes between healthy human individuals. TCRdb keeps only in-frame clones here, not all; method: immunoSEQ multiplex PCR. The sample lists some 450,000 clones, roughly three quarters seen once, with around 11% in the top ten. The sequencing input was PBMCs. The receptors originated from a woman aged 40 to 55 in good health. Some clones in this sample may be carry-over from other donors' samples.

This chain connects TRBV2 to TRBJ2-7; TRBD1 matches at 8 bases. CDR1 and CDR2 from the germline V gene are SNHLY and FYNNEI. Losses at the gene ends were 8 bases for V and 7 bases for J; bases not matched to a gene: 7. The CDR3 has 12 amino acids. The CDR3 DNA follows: TGTGCCAGCCGAATCCAGGGGGCAGAGCAGTACTTC. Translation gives CASRIQGAEQYF.

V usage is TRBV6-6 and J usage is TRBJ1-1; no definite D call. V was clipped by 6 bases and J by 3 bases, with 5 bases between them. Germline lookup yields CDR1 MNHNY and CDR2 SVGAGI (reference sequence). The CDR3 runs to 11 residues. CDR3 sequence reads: CASSYDTEAFF. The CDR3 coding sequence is TGTGCCAGCAGCTACGACACTGAAGCTTTCTTT.

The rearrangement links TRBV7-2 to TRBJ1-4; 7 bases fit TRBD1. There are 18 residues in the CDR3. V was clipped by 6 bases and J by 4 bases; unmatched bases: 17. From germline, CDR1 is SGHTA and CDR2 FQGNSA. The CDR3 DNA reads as TGTGCCAGCAGTCCAACGAATGACAGGGCGAGCCGTAATGAAAAACTGTTTTTT. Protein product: CASSPTNDRASRNEKLFF.

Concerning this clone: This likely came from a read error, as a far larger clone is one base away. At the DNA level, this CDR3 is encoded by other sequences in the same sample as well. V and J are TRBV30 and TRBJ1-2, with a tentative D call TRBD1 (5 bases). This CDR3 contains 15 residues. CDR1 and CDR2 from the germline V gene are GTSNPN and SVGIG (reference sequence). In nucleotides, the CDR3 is TGCGCCTGGAGAAGAGCAGGGTTTGCTAACTATGGCTACACCTTC. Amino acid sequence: CAWRRAGFANYGYTF.

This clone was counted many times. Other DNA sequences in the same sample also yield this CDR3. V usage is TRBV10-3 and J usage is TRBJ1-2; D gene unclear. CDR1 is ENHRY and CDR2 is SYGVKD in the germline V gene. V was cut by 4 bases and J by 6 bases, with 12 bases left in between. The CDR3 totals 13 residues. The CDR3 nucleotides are TGTGCCATCAGTGCACAGCCCCGGGATGGCTACACCTTC. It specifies CAISAQPRDGYTF.

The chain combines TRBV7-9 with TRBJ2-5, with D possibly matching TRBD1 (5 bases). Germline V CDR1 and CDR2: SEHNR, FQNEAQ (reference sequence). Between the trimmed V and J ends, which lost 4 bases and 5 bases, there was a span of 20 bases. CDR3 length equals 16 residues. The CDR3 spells CASSSPTQGRVETQYF. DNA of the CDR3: TGTGCCAGCAGCTCCCCGACCCAGGGCAGGGTGGAGACCCAGTACTTC.

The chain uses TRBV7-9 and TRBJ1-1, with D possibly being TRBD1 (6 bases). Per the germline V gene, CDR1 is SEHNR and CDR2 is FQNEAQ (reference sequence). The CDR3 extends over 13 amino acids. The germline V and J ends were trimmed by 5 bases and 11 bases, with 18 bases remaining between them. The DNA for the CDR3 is TGTGCCAGCAGCCCCGGACAGTCCCTGTCCGCTTTCTTT. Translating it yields CASSPGQSLSAFF.

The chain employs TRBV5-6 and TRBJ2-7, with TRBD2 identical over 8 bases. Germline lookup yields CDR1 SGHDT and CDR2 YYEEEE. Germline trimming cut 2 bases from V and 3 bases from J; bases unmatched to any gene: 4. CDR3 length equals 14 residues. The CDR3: CASSFGLADYEQYF. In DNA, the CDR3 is TGTGCCAGCAGCTTCGGACTAGCAGACTACGAGCAGTACTTC.

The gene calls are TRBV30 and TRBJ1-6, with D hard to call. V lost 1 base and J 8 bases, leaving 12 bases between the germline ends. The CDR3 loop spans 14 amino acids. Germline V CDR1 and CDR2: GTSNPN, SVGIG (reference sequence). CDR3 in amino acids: CAWSAGSLDSPLHF. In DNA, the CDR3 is TGTGCCTGGAGTGCCGGGAGCTTAGATTCACCCCTCCACTTT.

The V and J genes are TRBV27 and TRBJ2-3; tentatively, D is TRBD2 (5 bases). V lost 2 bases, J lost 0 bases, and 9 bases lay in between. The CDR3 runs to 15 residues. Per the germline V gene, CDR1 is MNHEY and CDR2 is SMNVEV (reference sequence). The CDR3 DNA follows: TGTGCCAGCAGTTTACGGGGAATAAGCACAGATACGCAGTATTTT. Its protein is CASSLRGISTDTQYF.

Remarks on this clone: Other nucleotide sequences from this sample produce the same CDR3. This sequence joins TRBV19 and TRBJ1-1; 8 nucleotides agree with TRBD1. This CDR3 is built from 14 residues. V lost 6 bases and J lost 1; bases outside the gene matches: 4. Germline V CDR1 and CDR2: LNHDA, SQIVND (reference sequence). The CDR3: CASSTDRANTEAFF. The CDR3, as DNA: TGTGCCAGTAGCACGGACAGGGCGAACACTGAAGCTTTCTTT.

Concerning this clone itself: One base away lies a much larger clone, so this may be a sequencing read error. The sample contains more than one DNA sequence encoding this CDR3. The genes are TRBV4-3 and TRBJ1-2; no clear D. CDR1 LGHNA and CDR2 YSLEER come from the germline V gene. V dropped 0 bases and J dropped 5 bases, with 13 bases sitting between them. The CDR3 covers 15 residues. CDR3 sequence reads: CASSQDRRGSYGYTF. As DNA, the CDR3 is TGCGCCAGCAGCCAAGACAGGAGAGGCTCTTATGGCTACACCTTC.

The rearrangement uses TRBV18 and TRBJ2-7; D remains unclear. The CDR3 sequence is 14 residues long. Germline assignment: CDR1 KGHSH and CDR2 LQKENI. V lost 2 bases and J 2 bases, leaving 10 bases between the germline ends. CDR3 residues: CASSPTASTYEQYF. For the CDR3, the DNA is TGTGCCAGCTCACCAACAGCGTCGACCTACGAGCAGTACTTC.

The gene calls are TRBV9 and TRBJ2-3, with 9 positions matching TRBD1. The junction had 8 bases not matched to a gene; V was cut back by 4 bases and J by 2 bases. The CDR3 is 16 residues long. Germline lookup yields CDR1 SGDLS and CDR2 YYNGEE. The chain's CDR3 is CASSSSTGGDTDTQYF. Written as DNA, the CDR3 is TGTGCCAGCAGCTCCTCGACAGGGGGGGACACAGATACGCAGTATTTT.

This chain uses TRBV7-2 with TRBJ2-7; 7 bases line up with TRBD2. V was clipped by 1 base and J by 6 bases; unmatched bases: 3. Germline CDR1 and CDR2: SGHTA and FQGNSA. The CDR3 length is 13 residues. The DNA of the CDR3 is TGTGCCAGCAGCTTAGTAGCGGGCCGCGAGCAGTACTTC. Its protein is CASSLVAGREQYF.

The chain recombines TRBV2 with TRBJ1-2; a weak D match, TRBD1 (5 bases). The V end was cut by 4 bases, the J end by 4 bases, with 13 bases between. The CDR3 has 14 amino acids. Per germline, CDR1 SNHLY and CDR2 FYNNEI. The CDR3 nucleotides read TGTGCCAGCAGTGCCAGGGCCGAAATCTATGGCTACACCTTC. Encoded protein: CASSARAEIYGYTF.

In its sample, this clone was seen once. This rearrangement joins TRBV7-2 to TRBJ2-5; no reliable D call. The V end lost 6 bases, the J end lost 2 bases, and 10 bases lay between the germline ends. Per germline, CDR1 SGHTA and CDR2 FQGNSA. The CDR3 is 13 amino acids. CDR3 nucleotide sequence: TGTGCCAGCAGTCCACTAAGGCAAGAGACCCAGTACTTC. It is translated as CASSPLRQETQYF.

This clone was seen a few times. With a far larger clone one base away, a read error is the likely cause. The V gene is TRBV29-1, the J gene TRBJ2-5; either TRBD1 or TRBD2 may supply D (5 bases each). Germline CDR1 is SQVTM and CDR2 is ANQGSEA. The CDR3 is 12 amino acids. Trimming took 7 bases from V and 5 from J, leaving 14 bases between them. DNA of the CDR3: TGCAGCGCTGGTCGGGGCAGGGAGACCCAGTACTTC. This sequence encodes CSAGRGRETQYF.

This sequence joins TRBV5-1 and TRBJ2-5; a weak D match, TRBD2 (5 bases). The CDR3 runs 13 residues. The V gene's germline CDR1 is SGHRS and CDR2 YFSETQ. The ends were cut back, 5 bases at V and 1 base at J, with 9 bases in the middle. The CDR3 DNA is TGCGCCAGCAGTGAGGGTTTCCAAGAGACCCAGTACTTC. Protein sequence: CASSEGFQETQYF.

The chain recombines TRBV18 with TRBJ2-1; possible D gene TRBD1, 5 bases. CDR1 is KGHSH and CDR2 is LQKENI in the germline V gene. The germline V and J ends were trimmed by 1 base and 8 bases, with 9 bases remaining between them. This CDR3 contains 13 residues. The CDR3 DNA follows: TGTGCCAGCTCACCACAAACAGGTTATGAGCAGTTCTTC. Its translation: CASSPQTGYEQFF.